Presented here are 26 T cell receptor beta chains from one specimen sequenced in a study of control samples from healthy donors and cancer patients. Sequencing was performed with immunoSEQ multiplex PCR; in TCRdb, only in-frame clones are kept and a portion is missing. The sample records tens of thousands of clones, approximately 91% being singletons. The sample comprised PBMCs. Receptors originate from a woman in her fifties or sixties with colorectal cancer.

This clone was recorded once. V gene TRBV5-8 combines with J gene TRBJ1-5; a weak D match, TRBD1 (5 bases). Germline values: CDR1 SGHTS, CDR2 YDEGEE. CDR3 length: 15 amino acids. Trimming cost V 0 bases and J 7 bases, with 14 bases left between them. The CDR3 DNA reads as TGTGCCAGCAGCTTGGGGGGAGGGACCTACCAGCCCCAGCATTTT. Amino acid sequence: CASSLGGGTYQPQHF.

This rearrangement joins TRBV7-2 to TRBJ2-5; 7 nucleotides match TRBD1. The V gene's germline CDR1 is SGHTA and CDR2 FQGNSA. The CDR3 totals 15 residues. With 3 bases clipped from V and 5 bases from J, the junction kept 9 bases outside the gene matches. Here the CDR3 reads CASSFPTGQAETQYF. CDR3 nucleotides: TGTGCCAGCAGCTTCCCGACAGGGCAAGCGGAGACCCAGTACTTC.

J is TRBJ2-1 and V is TRBV7-3, with D perhaps TRBD1 (6 bases). The CDR3 has 15 residues. V was cut by 5 bases and J by 9 bases, with 20 bases left in between. CDR1 is SGHTA, CDR2 FQGTGA, per germline. The CDR3 reads CASSPTVLRGGEQFF. The CDR3 DNA reads TGTGCCAGCAGCCCCACCGTGCTCAGGGGCGGTGAGCAGTTCTTC.

In its sample, this clone was seen once. The V and J genes are TRBV5-6 and TRBJ2-1; the D gene is possibly TRBD1 (7 bases). CDR3 length equals 16 residues. CDR1 is SGHDT, CDR2 YYEEEE, per germline. Trimming removed 4 bases from V and 0 bases from J, with 14 bases in between. CDR3 in DNA: TGTGCCAGCAGCGGGGGGACAGTAAGCTCCTACAATGAGCAGTTCTTC. The encoded protein is CASSGGTVSSYNEQFF.

The chain joins TRBV10-3 to TRBJ1-2, with 7 bases aligning to TRBD1. V was clipped by 10 bases and J by 3 bases; unmatched bases: 8. The CDR3 is 13 residues long. Germline V gene sequence: CDR1 ENHRY, CDR2 SYGVKD. For the CDR3, the DNA is TGTGCCACTAACAGGGGATCCGACTATGGCTACACCTTC. Protein sequence: CATNRGSDYGYTF.

The chain couples TRBV30 to TRBJ1-5; 7 bases agree with TRBD1. Germline lookup yields CDR1 GTSNPN and CDR2 SVGIG (reference sequence). V lost 0 bases and J lost 4; bases outside the gene matches: 6. The CDR3 is 15 amino acids. CDR3 amino acids: CAWSVRRDSNQPQHF. The CDR3 DNA reads TGTGCCTGGAGTGTAAGGAGGGACAGTAATCAGCCCCAGCATTTT.

J is TRBJ1-5 and V is TRBV2, with D uncertain. In germline, CDR1 is SNHLY, CDR2 FYNNEI. The ends were cut back, 6 bases at V and 1 base at J, with 10 bases in the middle. The CDR3 consists of 14 residues. The DNA of the CDR3 is TGTGCCAGCAGCGACGGGAGGAGCAATCAGCCCCAGCATTTT. This sequence encodes CASSDGRSNQPQHF.

The genes are TRBV30 and TRBJ1-2; D ambiguous. Trimming took 4 bases from V and 8 from J, leaving 17 bases between them. The germline gives CDR1 GTSNPN, CDR2 SVGIG (reference sequence). The CDR3 totals 13 residues. In DNA, the CDR3 is TGTGCCTGGAATTATGATTATCCGGGGGGCTACACCTTC. Its translation is CAWNYDYPGGYTF. Looking up the rest from reference TRBV30 and TRBJ1-2 gives the full variable domain: SQTIHQWPATLVQPVGSPLSLECTVEGTSNPNLYWYRQAAGRGLQLLFYSVGIGQISSEVPQNLSASRPQDRQFILSSKKLLLSDSGFYLCAWNYDYPGGYTFGSGTRLTVV.

This clone was detected only once. V and J are TRBV7-2 and TRBJ2-2; 9 bases line up with TRBD1. Germline values: CDR1 SGHTA, CDR2 FQGNSA. V was pared by 2 bases and J by 7 bases, with 5 bases of the junction left unmatched. The CDR3 consists of 15 residues. CDR3 loop: CASSLQGQGVGELFF. The CDR3 coding sequence is TGTGCCAGCAGCTTACAGGGACAGGGCGTCGGGGAGCTGTTTTTT.

This rearrangement joins TRBV24-1 to TRBJ1-1; D perhaps matches TRBD1 (6 bases). Germline CDR1 and CDR2: KGHDR and SFDVKD. The CDR3 has 14 residues. V was pared by 4 bases and J by 5 bases, with 13 bases between. The CDR3 DNA reads TGTGCCACCAGTGACCGGGGGGCTAGTACTGAAGCTTTCTTT. Encoded protein: CATSDRGASTEAFF.

This chain uses TRBV5-1 with TRBJ1-1; D gene uncertain. V lost 5 bases and J 0 bases, leaving 17 bases between the germline ends. This CDR3 region has 16 residues. Per germline, CDR1 SGHRS and CDR2 YFSETQ. In DNA form, the CDR3 reads TGCGCCAGCAGTGACCCCTCGAGAGGGTTGAACACTGAAGCTTTCTTT. Its protein product is CASSDPSRGLNTEAFF.

This clone came up once. The CDR3 reads CASSPGTLGNEQFF. The CDR3 DNA reads TGTGCCAGTAGTCCGGGGACATTGGGGAATGAGCAGTTCTTC. The V call is TRBV19, the J call TRBJ2-1; weak D call: TRBD1 (6 bases). Per the germline V gene, CDR1 is LNHDA and CDR2 is SQIVND (reference sequence). CDR3 length: 14 residues. Trimming cost V 5 bases and J 7 bases, with 15 bases left between them. The variable domain in full, completed from reference TRBV19 and TRBJ2-1, reads DGGITQSPKYLFRKEGQNVTLSCEQNLNHDAMYWYRQDPGQGLRLIYYSQIVNDFQKGDIAEGYSVSREKKESFPLTVTSAQKNPTAFYLCASSPGTLGNEQFFGPGTRLTVL.

The chain carries TRBV10-1 and TRBJ2-3; tentatively, D is TRBD1 (6 bases). V shed 2 bases and J shed 0 bases, with 6 bases lying between them. The germline gives CDR1 WNHNN, CDR2 SYGVQD (reference sequence). The CDR3 has 14 amino acids. CDR3 loop: CASSETGSTDTQYF. In nucleotides, the CDR3 is TGCGCCAGCAGTGAGACAGGGAGCACAGATACGCAGTATTTT.

CDR3 in amino acids: CASRESRMNTEAFF. The CDR3 DNA reads TGTGCCAGCAGAGAGTCTAGGATGAACACTGAAGCTTTCTTT. This rearrangement joins TRBV6-4 to TRBJ1-1, with D uncertain. This CDR3 spans 14 amino acids. V was cut by 6 bases and J by 0 bases, with 11 bases left in between. In germline, CDR1 is MRHNA, CDR2 SNTAGT.

The chain joins TRBV7-9 to TRBJ2-1; 10 bases align to TRBD1. CDR1 is SEHNR, CDR2 FQNEAQ, per germline (reference sequence). This CDR3 is built from 15 residues. With V trimmed by 5 bases and J by 7 bases, 8 bases remained unmatched. CDR3 bases: TGTGCCAGCAGCACGGGACAGGGGAATACGAATGAGCAGTTCTTC. This gives the protein CASSTGQGNTNEQFF.

The gene calls are TRBV24-1 and TRBJ1-2; D may be TRBD1 (5 bases). The CDR3 length is 12 residues. The V end lost 2 bases, the J end lost 7 bases, and 7 bases lay between the germline ends. The V gene's germline CDR1 is KGHDR and CDR2 SFDVKD. This chain's CDR3 is CATSDSQGGYTF. The CDR3 coding sequence is TGTGCCACCAGTGATTCCCAGGGTGGCTACACCTTC.

The CDR3 here is CASSRKGAGNEQFF. The CDR3 region has the DNA TGCGCCAGCAGCCGAAAGGGGGCAGGGAATGAGCAGTTCTTC. This sequence joins TRBV4-3 and TRBJ2-1, with TRBD1 matching over 7 bases. The CDR3 is 14 residues long. Germline V gene data show CDR1 as LGHNA and CDR2 as YSLEER. Unmatched junction bases numbered 7, after V lost 4 bases and J lost 7 bases.

This sequence joins TRBV16 and TRBJ1-2, with no clear D. Looked up from germline, CDR1 is KGHSY and CDR2 is FQNENV. V lost 0 bases to trimming and J lost 3 bases, with 8 bases between them. The CDR3 is made up of 14 amino acids. CDR3 in amino acids: CASSQSQRDYGYTF. CDR3 sequence (DNA): TGTGCCAGCAGCCAATCCCAACGGGACTATGGCTACACCTTC.

This clone was found a few times. The V and J genes are TRBV12-3 or TRBV12-4 and TRBJ1-2; tentative D call: TRBD1 (6 bases). V was clipped by 7 bases and J by 4 bases, with 10 bases between them. The CDR3 runs to 12 residues. The CDR3 nucleotides read TGTGCCAGCACCGGGGACACCTATGGCTACACCTTC. This gives the protein CASTGDTYGYTF.

The chain has TRBV7-2 and TRBJ2-1, with 8 bases lining up with TRBD2. After removal of 5 bases from V and 2 bases from J, the junction contained 5 bases not matched to a gene. Germline CDR1 SGHTA, CDR2 FQGNSA. This CDR3 is 15 amino acids long. The CDR3 DNA reads TGTGCCAGCAGCGCACCGGGGGGGCCCTACAATGAGCAGTTCTTC. Translation gives CASSAPGGPYNEQFF.

V gene TRBV6-2 or TRBV6-3 combines with J gene TRBJ2-5; 7 bases line up with TRBD2. The CDR3 loop spans 15 amino acids. CDR1 and CDR2 (germline): MNHEY, SVGEGT. Trimming cost V 4 bases and J 0 bases; bases outside gene matches: 5. CDR3 DNA: TGTGCCAGCAGTTTAGCGCGGGGGTACCAAGAGACCCAGTACTTC. It translates to CASSLARGYQETQYF.

J is TRBJ1-6 and V is TRBV27; tentative D call: TRBD1 (5 bases). CDR1 and CDR2 from the germline V gene are MNHEY and SMNVEV (reference sequence). CDR3 length: 16 amino acids. V was cut by 1 base and J by 7 bases, with 14 bases left in between. In DNA form, the CDR3 reads TGTGCCAGCAGTTTATGGGGGGGGAGGAAGAATTCACCCCTCCACTTT. Its protein is CASSLWGGRKNSPLHF.

V usage is TRBV13 and J usage is TRBJ1-6; 7 nucleotides align to TRBD1. This CDR3 is 13 amino acids long. The germline gives CDR1 PRHDT, CDR2 FYEKMQ (reference sequence). The ends lost 10 bases at V and 6 bases at J; junction bases unmatched: 6. Here the CDR3 reads CATSTGSNSPLHF. DNA for the CDR3: TGTGCCACCTCGACAGGGTCTAATTCACCCCTCCACTTT.

This chain uses TRBV5-6 with TRBJ2-7; D uncertain. The CDR3 is 11 amino acids. The V and J ends lost 0 bases and 9 bases respectively, with 7 bases between them. Per germline, CDR1 SGHDT and CDR2 YYEEEE. DNA for the CDR3: TGTGCCAGCAGCTTGGATAAACGGCAGTACGTC. This translates into CASSLDKRQYV.

The V call is TRBV19, the J call TRBJ1-2; 7 nucleotides line up with TRBD1. V shed 7 bases and J 6 bases; nucleotides not matched to a gene: 8. The CDR3 contains 13 residues. Germline-derived CDR1 and CDR2 are LNHDA and SQIVND (reference sequence). The CDR3 is CASTGDRGNGYTF. The CDR3 coding sequence is TGTGCCAGTACGGGGGACAGAGGAAATGGCTACACCTTC.

The genes are TRBV5-8 and TRBJ2-3; TRBD1 or TRBD2 may be the D gene (6 bases each). Germline CDR1 reads SGHTS; CDR2 reads YDEGEE. The CDR3 is 15 residues long. With 4 bases removed from V and 2 bases from J, the gap between germline ends came to 14 bases. The CDR3 DNA follows: TGTGCCAGCAGCACCTTGAGGGGGGACACAGATACGCAGTATTTT. Residues: CASSTLRGDTDTQYF. The complete variable domain, with remaining parts taken from reference TRBV5-8 and TRBJ2-3, reads EAGVTQSPTHLIKTRGQQATLRCSPISGHTSVYWYQQALGLGLQFLLWYDEGEERNRGNFPPRFSGRQFPNYSSELNVNALELEDSALYLCASSTLRGDTDTQYFGPGTRLTVL.